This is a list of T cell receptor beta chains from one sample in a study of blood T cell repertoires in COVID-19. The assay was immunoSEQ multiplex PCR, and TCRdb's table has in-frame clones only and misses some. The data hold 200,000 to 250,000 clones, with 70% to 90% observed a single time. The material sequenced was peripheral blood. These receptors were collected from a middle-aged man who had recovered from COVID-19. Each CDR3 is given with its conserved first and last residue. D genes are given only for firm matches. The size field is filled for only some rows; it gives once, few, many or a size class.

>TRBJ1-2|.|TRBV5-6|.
CASSSEREKRVGYTF
TGTGCCAGCAGCTCGGAACGAGAGAAGAGGGTTGGCTACACCTTC
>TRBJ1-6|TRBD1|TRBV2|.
CASSEATGRNSPLHF
TGTGCCAGCAGTGAAGCGACAGGGAGGAATTCACCCCTCCACTTT
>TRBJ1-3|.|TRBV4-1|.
CASSPGDVSSGNTIYF
TGCGCCAGCAGCCCAGGGGACGTAAGCTCTGGAAACACCATATATTTT
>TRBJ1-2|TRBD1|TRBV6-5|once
CASRPGTGARGTF
TGTGCCAGCAGGCCCGGGACAGGGGCCCGCGGCACCTTC
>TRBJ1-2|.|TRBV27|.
CASSQLRSLLQGYTF
TGTGCCAGCAGCCAACTCAGGTCCCTGCTCCAGGGCTACACCTTC
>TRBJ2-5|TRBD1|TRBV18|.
CASSPNRGQGLETQYF
TGTGCCAGCTCACCGAATAGGGGACAGGGGTTGGAGACCCAGTACTTC
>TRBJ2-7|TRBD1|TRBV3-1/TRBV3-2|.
CASSNWDRAYEQYF
TGTGCCAGCAGCAATTGGGACAGGGCCTACGAGCAGTACTTC
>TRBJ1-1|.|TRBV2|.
CASSETDIGTEAFF
TGTGCCAGCAGTGAGACAGACATCGGCACTGAAGCTTTCTTT
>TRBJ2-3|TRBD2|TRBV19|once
CATLGLAGNTDTQYF
TGTGCCACCCTCGGACTAGCGGGAAATACAGATACGCAGTATTTT
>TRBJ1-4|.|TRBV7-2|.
CASSAQGRTNEKLFF
TGTGCCAGCAGCGCCCAGGGAAGAACTAATGAAAAACTGTTTTTT
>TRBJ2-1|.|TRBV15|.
CATSRVGSREQFF
TGTGCCACCAGCAGAGTAGGGAGCAGGGAGCAGTTCTTC
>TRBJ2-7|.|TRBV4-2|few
CASSQAGTSSYEQYF
TGTGCCAGCAGCCAAGCCGGGACATCCTCCTACGAGCAGTACTTC
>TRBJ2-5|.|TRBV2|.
CASRADSLETQYF
TGTGCCAGCAGGGCGGACAGCCTAGAGACCCAGTACTTC
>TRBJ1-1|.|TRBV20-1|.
CSAQANTEAFF
TGCAGTGCTCAGGCGAACACTGAAGCTTTCTTT
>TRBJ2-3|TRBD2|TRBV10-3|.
CAISPQITSGGTDTQYF
TGTGCCATCAGCCCCCAAATCACTAGCGGCGGCACAGATACGCAGTATTTT
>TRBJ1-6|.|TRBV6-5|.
CASSIDPGPNSPLHF
TGTGCCAGCAGTATAGACCCGGGTCCTAATTCACCCCTCCACTTT
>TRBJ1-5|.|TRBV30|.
CAWSVSGNQPQHF
TGTGCCTGGAGTGTTTCGGGCAATCAGCCCCAGCATTTT
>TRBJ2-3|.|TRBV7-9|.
CASSLVIGVMSTDTQYF
TGTGCCAGCAGCTTGGTGATAGGGGTCATGAGCACAGATACGCAGTATTTT
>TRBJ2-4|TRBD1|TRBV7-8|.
CASSSDRGQGNIQYF
TGTGCCAGCAGCTCCGATAGGGGACAGGGGAACATTCAGTACTTC
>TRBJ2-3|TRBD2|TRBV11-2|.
CASSPFGGAGADTQYF
TGTGCCAGCAGCCCCTTCGGGGGAGCGGGGGCAGATACGCAGTATTTT
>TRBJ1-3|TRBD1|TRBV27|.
CASSPLGQGGLSGNTIYF
TGTGCCAGCAGTCCACTTGGACAGGGAGGACTCTCTGGAAACACCATATATTTT
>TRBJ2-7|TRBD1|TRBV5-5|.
CASSLFPGQGPYEQYF
TGTGCCAGCAGCCTCTTTCCGGGACAGGGACCCTACGAGCAGTACTTC
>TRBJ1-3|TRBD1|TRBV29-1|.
CSVLGQSGNTIYF
TGCAGCGTTCTGGGACAGTCTGGAAACACCATATATTTT
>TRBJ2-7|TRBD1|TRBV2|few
CASSPQGAAYEQYF
TGTGCCAGCAGTCCACAGGGGGCGGCCTACGAGCAGTACTTC
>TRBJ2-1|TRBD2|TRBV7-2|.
CASSLETSGYNEQFF
TGTGCCAGCAGCTTAGAGACTAGCGGGTACAATGAGCAGTTCTTC
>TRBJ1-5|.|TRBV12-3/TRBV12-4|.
CASRLRLNQPQHF
TGTGCCAGCAGATTGAGGCTCAATCAGCCCCAGCATTTT
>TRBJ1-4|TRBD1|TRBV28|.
CASSLTGAPREKLFF
TGTGCCAGCAGCCTGACAGGGGCCCCGCGGGAAAAACTGTTTTTT
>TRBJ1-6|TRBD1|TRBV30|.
CAYQTGINSPLHF
TGTGCCTACCAGACAGGGATTAATTCACCCCTCCACTTT
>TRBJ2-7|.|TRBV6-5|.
CASQGTNYEQYF
TGTGCCTCCCAGGGGACCAACTACGAGCAGTACTTC
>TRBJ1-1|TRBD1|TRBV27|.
CASSPRTGRAFF
TGTGCCAGCAGTCCGAGGACAGGGAGGGCTTTCTTT
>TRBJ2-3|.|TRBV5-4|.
CASRPRQLHTDTQYF
TGTGCCAGCAGACCAAGACAATTACACACAGATACGCAGTATTTT
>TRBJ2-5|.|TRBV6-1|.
CASSGERAVADKTQYF
TGTGCCAGCAGTGGAGAGCGAGCCGTGGCGGATAAGACCCAGTACTTC
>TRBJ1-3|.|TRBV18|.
CASSPRGDTIYF
TGTGCCAGCTCACCCCGCGGGGACACCATATATTTT
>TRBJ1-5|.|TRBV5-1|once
CASSLEGYNQPQHF
TGCGCCAGCAGCTTGGAGGGGTACAATCAGCCCCAGCATTTT
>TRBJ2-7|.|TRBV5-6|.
CASSFGQNSIYEQYF
TGTGCCAGCAGCTTCGGACAGAATTCAATCTACGAGCAGTACTTC
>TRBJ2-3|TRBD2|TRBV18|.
CASSVRDYAPSTDTQYF
TGTGCCAGCTCAGTGAGGGACTACGCCCCTAGCACAGATACGCAGTATTTT
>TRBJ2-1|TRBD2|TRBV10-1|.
CATWDTSGKNYNEQFF
TGCGCCACCTGGGACACTAGCGGGAAGAACTACAATGAGCAGTTCTTC
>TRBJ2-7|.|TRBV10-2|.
CASSPTGRSYEQYF
TGCGCCAGCAGTCCTACAGGGCGCTCCTACGAGCAGTACTTC
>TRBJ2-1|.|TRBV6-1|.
CASLSRGEQFF
TGTGCCAGCCTCTCCCGGGGTGAGCAGTTCTTC
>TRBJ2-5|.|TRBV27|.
CASSFTAAGVKGQETQYF
TGTGCCAGCAGTTTTACCGCCGCAGGAGTCAAGGGGCAAGAGACCCAGTACTTC
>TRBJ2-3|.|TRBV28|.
CASSIMGRDTDTQYF
TGTGCCAGCAGCATAATGGGCAGGGACACAGATACGCAGTATTTT